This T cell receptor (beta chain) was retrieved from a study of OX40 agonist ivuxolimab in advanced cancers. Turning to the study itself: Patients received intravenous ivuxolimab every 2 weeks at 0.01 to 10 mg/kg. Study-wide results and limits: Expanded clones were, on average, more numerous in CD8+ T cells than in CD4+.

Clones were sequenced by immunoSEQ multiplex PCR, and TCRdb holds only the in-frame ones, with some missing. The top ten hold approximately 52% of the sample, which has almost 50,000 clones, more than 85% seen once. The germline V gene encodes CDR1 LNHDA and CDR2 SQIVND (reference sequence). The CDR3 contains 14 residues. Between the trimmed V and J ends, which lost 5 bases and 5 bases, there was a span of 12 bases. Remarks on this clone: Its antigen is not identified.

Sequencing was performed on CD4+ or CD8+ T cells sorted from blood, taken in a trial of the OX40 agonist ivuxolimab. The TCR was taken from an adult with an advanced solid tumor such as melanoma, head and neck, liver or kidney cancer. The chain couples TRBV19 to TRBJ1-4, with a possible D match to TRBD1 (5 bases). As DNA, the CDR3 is TGTGCCAGTAGTCCCGGGGGAGACAATGAAAAACTGTTTTTT. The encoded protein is CASSPGGDNEKLFF.